The 20 T cell receptor beta chains presented below share a single source sample, sequenced in a study of blood T cell repertoires in COVID-19. Generated by immunoSEQ multiplex PCR, the TCRdb table keeps only in-frame clones and is missing some. The data hold 120,000 to 150,000 clones, with roughly 79% observed a single time. Sequenced: peripheral blood. These receptors came from a man between 45 and 60 years old with active or convalescent COVID-19.

This chain joins TRBV28 and TRBJ2-7, with TRBD2 matching over 9 bases. V gave up 3 bases and J gave up 0 bases; unmatched junction bases: 6. Germline V gives CDR1 MDHEN, CDR2 SYDVKM. This CDR3 comprises 16 residues. The CDR3 nucleotides read TGTGCCAGCAGTTTCCGGGGTAGCGGGGGCTCCTACGAGCAGTACTTC. It encodes CASSFRGSGGSYEQYF.

The chain is built from TRBV7-6 and TRBJ2-1; TRBD2 matches at 13 bases. V gave up 3 bases and J gave up 10 bases; unmatched junction bases: 6. The CDR3 is 15 residues long. Germline CDR1 is SGHVS and CDR2 is FNYEAQ. CDR3 coding DNA: TGTGCCAGCAGCTTTGCACTAGCGGGAGGGTCGGAGCAGTTCTTC. Its translation: CASSFALAGGSEQFF.

The V gene is TRBV4-1, the J gene TRBJ2-7; D remains unclear. Germline assignment: CDR1 MGHRA and CDR2 YSYEKL. The CDR3 length is 13 residues. With 2 bases removed from V and 3 bases from J, the gap between germline ends came to 8 bases. This CDR3 reads CASSQNLYYEQYF. CDR3 DNA: TGCGCCAGCAGCCAAAACCTATACTACGAGCAGTACTTC.

This chain connects TRBV5-6 to TRBJ1-5; D gene uncertain. The germline V gene has CDR1 SGHDT and CDR2 YYEEEE. The length of the CDR3 is 13 residues. V was trimmed by 1 base and J by 7 bases, leaving 9 bases between them. The CDR3 DNA is TGTGCCAGCAGCTTGACCCCGAGCCAGCCCCAGCATTTT. Amino acids: CASSLTPSQPQHF.

V and J are TRBV7-9 and TRBJ1-4, with D possibly being TRBD1 (6 bases). CDR1 SEHNR and CDR2 FQNEAQ come from the germline V gene (reference sequence). This CDR3 contains 12 residues. Trimming pared 6 bases from V and 7 bases from J, leaving 9 bases between. The CDR3 DNA is TGTGCCAGCAGGCGAGGGGGTGAAAAACTGTTTTTT. It codes for CASRRGGEKLFF.

The V and J genes are TRBV15 and TRBJ2-5, with TRBD1 as a possible D gene (6 bases). Germline lookup yields CDR1 LNHNV and CDR2 YYDKDF (reference sequence). The CDR3 runs 15 residues. V gave up 0 bases and J gave up 4 bases, with 12 bases separating them. The CDR3 reads CATSREGRGLETQYF. CDR3 in DNA: TGTGCCACCAGCAGAGAGGGCAGGGGATTAGAGACCCAGTACTTC.

Concerning this clone: Within the sample, other DNA sequences also encode this same CDR3. V usage is TRBV5-4 and J usage is TRBJ2-7; D not resolved. The CDR3 length is 11 residues. From germline, CDR1 is SGHNT and CDR2 YYREEE (reference sequence). Trimming took off 5 bases at V and 3 bases at J, with 6 bases between the two ends. The CDR3 sequence: CASSSSYEQYF. DNA for the CDR3: TGTGCCAGCAGTTCTAGCTACGAGCAGTACTTC.

The chain carries TRBV27 and TRBJ2-1; the D gene is possibly TRBD2 (6 bases). The V end lost 2 bases, the J end lost 1 base, and 6 bases lay between the germline ends. The CDR3 runs 14 residues. The V gene's germline CDR1 is MNHEY and CDR2 SMNVEV (reference sequence). This CDR3 reads CASSLGGSYNEQFF. The CDR3 DNA is TGTGCCAGCAGTTTAGGAGGGTCCTACAATGAGCAGTTCTTC.

The gene calls are TRBV27 and TRBJ2-1, with 8 nucleotides matching TRBD2. CDR1 is MNHEY and CDR2 is SMNVEV in the germline V gene (reference sequence). The CDR3 is 16 residues long. After removal of 5 bases from V and 0 bases from J, the junction contained 6 bases not matched to a gene. The CDR3 is CASSPVAGSSYNEQFF. The DNA of the CDR3 is TGTGCCAGCAGTCCCGTAGCGGGGAGCTCCTACAATGAGCAGTTCTTC.

In its sample, this clone was seen once. J is TRBJ1-6 and V is TRBV21-1. TRBV21-1 corresponds to a pseudogene. The CDR3 has 16 residues. As DNA, the CDR3 is TGTGCCAGCAGCAACAAGACCCGGAGATATAATTCACCCCTCCACTTT. This codes for CASSNKTRRYNSPLHF.

This sequence joins TRBV5-1 and TRBJ2-3; 10 bases match TRBD2. Germline V lookup: CDR1 SGHRS, CDR2 YFSETQ. The CDR3 sequence is 17 residues long. Unmatched junction bases numbered 7, after V lost 0 bases and J lost 3 bases. The CDR3, as DNA: TGCGCCAGCAGCTTGGCCGCTAGCGGGAGCTGGACAGATACGCAGTATTTT. Translated: CASSLAASGSWTDTQYF.

This clone was counted only a few times. J is TRBJ2-5 and V is TRBV10-2; 8 bases match TRBD1. The CDR3 sequence is 16 residues long. In germline, CDR1 is WSHSY, CDR2 SAAADI. V trimming: 6 bases; J trimming: 5 bases; junction bases outside the gene matches: 14. CDR3 in DNA: TGCGCCAGCAGGCCCTCGACAGGGGCGAGCATGGAGACCCAGTACTTC. The encoded protein is CASRPSTGASMETQYF.

This chain connects TRBV30 to TRBJ2-3; no firm D call. The CDR3 spans 14 residues. Germline lookup yields CDR1 GTSNPN and CDR2 SVGIG (reference sequence). V was cut by 1 base and J by 2 bases, with 10 bases left in between. This CDR3 is CAWSGPRNTDTQYF. CDR3 nucleotide sequence: TGTGCCTGGAGTGGACCGAGGAACACAGATACGCAGTATTTT.

V and J are TRBV2 and TRBJ1-4, with a tentative D call TRBD1 (6 bases). Per the germline V gene, CDR1 is SNHLY and CDR2 is FYNNEI. Trimming stripped 5 bases from V and 16 bases from J, with 17 bases between. The CDR3 length is 12 residues. CDR3 sequence: CASSSDSFAGFF. CDR3 nucleotide sequence: TGTGCCAGCAGTTCGGACAGTTTCGCTGGGTTTTTT.

This chain links TRBV6-5 with TRBJ2-5, with D tentatively TRBD2 (6 bases). From germline, CDR1 is MNHEY and CDR2 SVGAGI. There are 14 residues in the CDR3. V lost 4 bases and J 2 bases, leaving 11 bases between the germline ends. The CDR3 loop reads CASSFRDWQETQYF. Here the CDR3 DNA reads TGTGCCAGCAGTTTCCGGGACTGGCAAGAGACCCAGTACTTC.

As to this clone: This specimen includes other DNA sequences encoding the same CDR3. The rearrangement uses TRBV19 and TRBJ1-2, with D unclear. V gave up 3 bases and J gave up 3 bases, with 5 bases separating them. The germline V gene encodes CDR1 LNHDA and CDR2 SQIVND (reference sequence). CDR3 length: 12 amino acids. CDR3 bases: TGTGCCAGTAGTATCTCAGACTATGGCTACACCTTC. Translation gives CASSISDYGYTF.

This sequence joins TRBV10-3 and TRBJ1-2; 10 bases agree with TRBD1. The germline gives CDR1 ENHRY, CDR2 SYGVKD. This CDR3 comprises 19 residues. J gave up 0 bases and V 2 bases, and 12 bases lay outside the gene matches. CDR3 region: CAISEGQGDQKPPNYGYTF. For the CDR3, the DNA is TGTGCCATCAGTGAGGGACAGGGGGATCAGAAACCTCCTAACTATGGCTACACCTTC.

The chain employs TRBV7-9 and TRBJ2-5; maybe TRBD1 (6 bases). Trimming shortened V by 4 bases and J by 5 bases, and 26 bases separated the two germline ends. Germline CDR1 is SEHNR and CDR2 is FQNEAQ (reference sequence). The CDR3 is 18 residues long. The CDR3 here is CASSYPDRPQPYQETQYF. CDR3 sequence (DNA): TGTGCCAGCAGCTACCCGGACAGACCCCAACCCTATCAGGAGACCCAGTACTTC.

The chain recombines TRBV11-2 with TRBJ2-1; 9 positions match TRBD2. The CDR3 loop spans 17 amino acids. Per germline, CDR1 SGHAT and CDR2 FQNNGV. With V trimmed by 1 base and J by 4 bases, 8 bases remained unmatched. In DNA, the CDR3 is TGTGCCAGCAGCTTAGTATTAGCGGGAGAGCTATACAATGAGCAGTTCTTC. Translation: CASSLVLAGELYNEQFF.

The V gene is TRBV7-3, the J gene TRBJ2-6, with 12 positions matching TRBD1. The J segment lost 3 bases and the V segment lost 0 bases, leaving 6 bases of the junction unmatched. This CDR3 region has 19 residues. CDR1 is SGHTA, CDR2 FQGTGA, per germline. The CDR3 sequence: CASSLTAGDRGRGANVLTF. CDR3 coding DNA: TGTGCCAGCAGCTTAACCGCAGGGGACAGGGGGCGTGGGGCCAACGTCCTGACTTTC.